The clone carrying this T cell receptor beta chain appeared many times. As for time point: newly diagnosed GD, antithyroid drugs for less than 3 months. With RNA extracted from PBMCs as input, the TCR library was made. The sample comes from a study of regulatory T cells in long-lasting Graves disease. Trimming removed 3 bases from V and 2 bases from J; junction bases left unmatched: 5. The CDR3 sequence is 15 residues long. The germline V gene has CDR1 SGHTA and CDR2 FQGNSA. CDR3-region Arm-PCR and iRepertoire HTBI primers produced the TCR beta libraries. TCRdb ran MiXCR on the multiplex PCR reads and lists one entry per CDR3 protein. Of around 500,000 distinct CDR3 sequences detected, around 15% appear once; the ten largest clones hold about 25%. These data were also reused for a study on T cells in Graves' hyperthyroidism and ophthalmopathy. That report notes: No ophthalmopathy progression within 18 months constituted stable Graves' hyperthyroidism.

The sequences come from peripheral blood mononuclear cells (PBMCs), collected at new diagnosis, from a patient treated with antithyroid drugs. The rearrangement uses TRBV7-2 and TRBJ2-7; 9 nucleotides match TRBD1. This TCR derives from a woman aged 35-65 years with Graves disease. For the CDR3, the DNA is TGTGCCAGCAGCTTCCGGGACAGGGCCCCCTACGAGCAGTACTTC. Amino acid sequence: CASSFRDRAPYEQYF.